The text below deals with one T cell receptor beta chain. Its target is unknown. This specimen belongs to a study of cytomegalovirus exposure and HLA in healthy donors. Study-level points and caveats: A later analysis linked a missense DCLRE1C variant to TCR beta V- and J-gene trimming. Some TCR beta chains (more than 150 of them) were listed as cytomegalovirus-associated. Productive status was seen about 87% or about 30% of the time for most TCR beta V segments in an earlier analysis.

J lost 10 bases, V lost 7 bases, and 8 bases had no gene match. CDR3 length equals 14 residues. The germline CDR1 and CDR2 sequences are MNHNS and SASEGT. Primers included in the PCR were 60 Vbeta and 13 Jbeta primers. The method was immunoSEQ multiplex PCR; TCRdb's version includes in-frame clones alone and lacks a portion of them. The table counts around 50,000 clones; 2.3% lies in the top ten. The source is a female donor in good health and CMV-seronegative. The sequencing input was PBMCs. This chain joins TRBV6-1 and TRBJ2-1; 12 bases fit TRBD2. CDR3 sequence reads: CASNPLAGGREQFF. For the CDR3, the DNA is TGTGCCAGCAATCCGCTAGCGGGAGGGCGCGAGCAGTTCTTC.